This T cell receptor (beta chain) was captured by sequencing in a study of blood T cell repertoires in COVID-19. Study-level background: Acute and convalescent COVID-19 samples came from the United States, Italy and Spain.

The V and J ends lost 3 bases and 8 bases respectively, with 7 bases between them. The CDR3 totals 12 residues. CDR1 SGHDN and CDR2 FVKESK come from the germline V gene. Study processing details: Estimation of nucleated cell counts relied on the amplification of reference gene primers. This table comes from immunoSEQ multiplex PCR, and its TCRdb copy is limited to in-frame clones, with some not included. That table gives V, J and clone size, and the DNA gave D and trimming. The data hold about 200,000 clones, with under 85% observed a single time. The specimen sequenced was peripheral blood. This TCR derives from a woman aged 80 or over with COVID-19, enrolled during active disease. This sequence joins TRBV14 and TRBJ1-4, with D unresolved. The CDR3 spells CASSQYREKLFF. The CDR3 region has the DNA TGTGCCAGCAGCCAGTACCGGGAAAAACTGTTTTTT.